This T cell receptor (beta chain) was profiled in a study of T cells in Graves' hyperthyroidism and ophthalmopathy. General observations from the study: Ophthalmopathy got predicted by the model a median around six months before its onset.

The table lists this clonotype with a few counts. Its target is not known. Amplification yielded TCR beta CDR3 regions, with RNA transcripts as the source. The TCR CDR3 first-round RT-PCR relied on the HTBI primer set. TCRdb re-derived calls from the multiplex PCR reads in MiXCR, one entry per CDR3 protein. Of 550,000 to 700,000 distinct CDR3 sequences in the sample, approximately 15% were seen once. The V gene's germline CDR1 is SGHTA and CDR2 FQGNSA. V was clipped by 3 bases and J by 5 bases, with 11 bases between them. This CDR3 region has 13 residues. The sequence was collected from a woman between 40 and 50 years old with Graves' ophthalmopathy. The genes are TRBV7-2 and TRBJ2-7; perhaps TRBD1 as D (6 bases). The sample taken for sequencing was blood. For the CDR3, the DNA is TGTGCCAGCAGCTTTTGGGGGCGCGACGAGCAGTACTTC. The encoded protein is CASSFWGRDEQYF.